The 10 T cell receptor beta chains given below trace back to one sample, sequenced in a study of blood T cell repertoires in COVID-19. The protocol was immunoSEQ multiplex PCR, while the TCRdb copy is restricted to in-frame clones and leaves out a portion. The sample yields under 200,000 clones, roughly 78% seen once. The material sequenced was peripheral blood. These receptor sequences come from an older woman with COVID-19, enrolled during active disease.

The gene calls are TRBV6-5 and TRBJ1-2; D may be TRBD1 (6 bases). Looked up from germline, CDR1 is MNHEY and CDR2 is SVGAGI. V dropped 7 bases and J dropped 8 bases, with 17 bases sitting between them. The CDR3 sequence is 13 residues long. CDR3 bases: TGTGCCAGCACCAGGGGCCGGTCTGGCGGCTACACCTTC. Translated: CASTRGRSGGYTF.

The chain uses TRBV12-3 or TRBV12-4 and TRBJ2-1; 8 bases are shared with TRBD1. The CDR3 is made up of 13 amino acids. V shed 10 bases and J 10 bases; nucleotides not matched to a gene: 12. CDR3 region: CATYAGGTGEQFF. CDR3 nucleotides: TGTGCCACGTACGCAGGGGGGACAGGAGAGCAGTTCTTC.

This chain joins TRBV29-1 and TRBJ1-2; D is ambiguous. Germline V CDR1 and CDR2: SQVTM, ANQGSEA. This CDR3 has 13 residues. V shed 4 bases and J shed 7 bases, with 16 bases lying between them. The CDR3 DNA is TGCAGCGTTGTATTTGAGGGCCCCACTGGCTACACCTTC. Translation gives CSVVFEGPTGYTF.

The chain uses TRBV27 and TRBJ2-1, with D tentatively TRBD2 (5 bases). The germline V gene encodes CDR1 MNHEY and CDR2 SMNVEV (reference sequence). This CDR3 spans 14 amino acids. The V end was cut by 2 bases, the J end by 7 bases, with 12 bases between. The CDR3 bases are TGTGCCAGCAGTTTAACCTACACTAGAAATGAGCAGTTCTTC. Translation gives CASSLTYTRNEQFF.

This chain uses TRBV11-1 with TRBJ2-7; no clear D. CDR1 and CDR2 (germline): SGHAT, FQDESV (reference sequence). The CDR3 has 16 residues. V gave up 1 base and J gave up 7 bases, with 20 bases separating them. In nucleotides, the CDR3 is TGTGCCAGCAGCTTAGAGTTTGACTCGCCCCTCGCGGAGCAGTACTTC. Its protein product is CASSLEFDSPLAEQYF.

The sample holds one count of this clone. The rearrangement joins TRBV25-1 to TRBJ2-5; 9 bases are a match to TRBD1. This CDR3 has 15 residues. V was clipped by 6 bases and J by 5 bases; unmatched bases: 10. The germline CDR1 and CDR2 sequences are MGHDK and SYGVNS. Here the CDR3 DNA reads TGTGCCAGCAGCTTGGACAGGGGCGCAGGGGAGACCCAGTACTTC. Protein: CASSLDRGAGETQYF. The full variable domain, rest sourced from reference TRBV25-1 and TRBJ2-5, is EADIYQTPRYLVIGTGKKITLECSQTMGHDKMYWYQQDPGMELHLIHYSYGVNSTEKGDLSSESTVSRIRTEHFPLTLESARPSHTSQYLCASSLDRGAGETQYFGPGTRLLVL.

This chain's CDR3 is CASSLGRTRNYGYTF. The DNA for the CDR3 is TGTGCCAGCAGCTTAGGGCGGACTCGTAACTATGGCTACACCTTC. The chain combines TRBV7-9 with TRBJ1-2; D is unclear. From germline, CDR1 is SEHNR and CDR2 FQNEAQ (reference sequence). V gave up 1 base and J gave up 1 base, with 10 bases separating them. CDR3 length: 15 amino acids.

The chain combines TRBV7-9 with TRBJ2-6; TRBD1 agrees at 7 bases. Germline assignment: CDR1 SEHNR and CDR2 FQNEAQ (reference sequence). V lost 3 bases and J lost 15; bases outside the gene matches: 14. This CDR3 region has 15 residues. The CDR3 protein is CASSFSTPGQPGLTF. The CDR3 nucleotides are TGTGCCAGCAGCTTCAGTACCCCGGGACAGCCGGGCCTGACTTTC. Full variable domain (remainder filled in from reference TRBV7-9 and TRBJ2-6): DTGVSQNPRHKITKRGQNVTFRCDPISEHNRLYWYRQTLGQGPEFLTYFQNEAQLEKSRLLSDRFSAERPKGSFSTLEIQRTEQGDSAMYLCASSFSTPGQPGLTFGAGSRLTVL.

The chain employs TRBV28 and TRBJ2-7; TRBD1 might be the D (6 bases). The CDR3 has 15 amino acids. V was trimmed by 4 bases and J by 0 bases, leaving 13 bases between them. Germline V gene data show CDR1 as MDHEN and CDR2 as SYDVKM. The CDR3 reads CASSSTGILSYEQYF. In nucleotides, the CDR3 is TGTGCCAGCAGTTCTACAGGGATCCTCTCCTACGAGCAGTACTTC.

The chain joins TRBV3-1 (or the pseudogene TRBV3-2) to TRBJ2-7; TRBD2 aligns across 10 bases. Germline trimming cut 1 base from V and 3 bases from J; bases unmatched to any gene: 3. The length of the CDR3 is 15 residues. Per germline, CDR1 LGHDT and CDR2 YNNKEL (reference sequence). The CDR3 loop reads CASSQGTSGLYEQYF. CDR3 DNA sequence: TGTGCCAGCAGCCAAGGGACTAGCGGTCTCTACGAGCAGTACTTC.